The T cell receptor beta chain described here comes from a study of T cell clones after liver transplantation (dated by TCRdb to about 2019). Background on the whole study: The samples were obtained from ITN030ST, a randomized trial that attempted immunosuppression withdrawal within 2 years after liver transplantation. Third party-reactive TCRbeta sequences from pre-transplant MLRs were also identified as an antigen-independent comparator for donor-reactive sequences. Of the 8 liver transplant recipients making up the studied cohort, 3 were classified as tolerant and 5 as non-tolerant. Tolerance was defined as complete withdrawal of immunosuppression for at least one year without a rise in liver enzymes beyond twice the upper limit of normal. After a pre-transplant mixed lymphocyte reaction, TCRbeta sequencing was used to pinpoint donor-reactive T cell clones, which were subsequently tracked in post-transplant blood. Of the eight recipients, a few were HCV-positive, while the remaining recipients had been transplanted for non-autoimmune, non-viral indications. Until randomization at 12-24 months post-transplant, subjects were given standard immunosuppression, with no induction therapy. Blood samples were taken pre-transplant, pre-randomization before withdrawal, and post-randomization after full withdrawal or failed withdrawal.

Unstimulated PBMCs, after thawing, were stained for CD3, CD4 and CD8 and then FACS-sorted into CD3+CD4+ and CD3+CD8+ populations. Randomization to immunosuppression withdrawal applied to every one of the 8 studied subjects. Genomic DNA was isolated with the Qiagen DNeasy Blood and Tissue Kit. Frozen genomic DNA underwent high-throughput TCRbeta CDR3 sequencing by immunoSEQ, including PCR amplification, mapping, bias correction and internal controls. As for how the authors treated the data: Only productive rearrangements were retained, with each unique TCRbeta sequence defined by its CDR3 nucleotide sequence together with its V and J gene. A sequence counted as donor-reactive only if the sequence showed at least 5-fold expansion in CFSE-low cells compared with unstimulated pre-transplant cells and had a frequency of at least 0.01%. To ensure at least 90% detection power, minimum frequency thresholds were set for each subject based on that subject's lowest-template unstimulated sample. Repertoire turnover was measured by Jensen-Shannon divergence between the top 1000 TCRbeta sequences post- and pre-transplant. Changes in detection of donor-reactive sequences were assessed with two-sided Fisher's exact tests. TCRdb carries this immuneACCESS record with in-frame sequences only. Its versions omit some clonotypes, under half of them owing to an unresolved V gene in the studies checked, with the rest unexplained. That table supplies the V and J calls and clone size; D and trimming were determined from the DNA. The sample table holds around 120,000 clones, of which less than 95% were seen once. 0.65% to 0.95% of the sample is taken by the ten largest.

Summary of the overall study and its limitations: Without allograft tissue specimens, donor-reactive T cells may have migrated into the graft rather than being deleted. A greater decline was seen for donor-reactive sequences than for third party-reactive sequences, suggesting partial antigen-specific deletion unrelated to withdrawal success. Conclusions were preliminary, limited by small, heterogeneous patient numbers and non-standardized post-transplant time points. In a couple of subjects, low numbers of available donor cells limited the measurable donor-reactive repertoire. Once repertoire turnover was taken into account, donor-reactive detection showed a significant reduction for CD4 in 7 of 8 subjects and for CD8 in 8 of 8. In 5 of 8 subjects, regardless of tolerance or HCV status, circulating donor-reactive CD4 TCRbeta sequences dropped significantly post-transplant.

The germline V gene encodes CDR1 KGHSH and CDR2 LQKENI. Trimming at the junction amounts to 3 bases on V and 7 bases on J, and the germline ends lie 10 bases apart. Counted from cysteine to phenylalanine, this CDR3 has 13 amino acids. Only the CDR3 DNA is retained, 39 bases long and in frame from the first base. This clone was seen a few times. Its antigen is not yet known. No much larger clonotype is one base removed from it; base qualities were not supplied. This clonotype was obtained from a human patient who received a liver transplant. After transplantation, some T cells may belong to the graft donor instead of the recipient. The sample here was CD4+ T cells from blood, taken 12 months after liver transplant. In this chain, TRBV18 is recombined with TRBJ1-5; there is no confident call for the D gene. For the CDR3, the sequence is CASSPLVEQPQHF. The DNA sequence reads TGTGCCAGCTCACCCCTTGTGGAGCAGCCCCAGCATTTT.